The rows below give T cell receptor beta chains drawn from one sample of a study of OX40 agonist ivuxolimab in advanced cancers. The protocol was immunoSEQ multiplex PCR, while the TCRdb copy is restricted to in-frame clones and leaves out a portion. The top ten clones hold approximately 0.49% of a sample with tens of thousands of clones, about nine tenths of them seen once. The source was CD4+ or CD8+ T cells sorted from blood, collected in a trial of the OX40 agonist ivuxolimab. The receptors derive from an adult with an advanced solid tumor such as melanoma, head and neck, liver or kidney cancer. Each CDR3 is given with its conserved first and last residue. A D gene is named only where the DNA matches it firmly. Size values are once, few and many counts, or a class for expanded clones, and some rows have none.

J gene: TRBJ2-5; clone size: .; D gene: TRBD1; V gene: TRBV19; CDR3 protein: CASSIGAGGAGETQYF; CDR3 DNA: TGTGCCAGTAGTATCGGGGCAGGGGGCGCGGGGGAGACCCAGTACTTC
J gene: TRBJ2-7; clone size: .; D gene: .; V gene: TRBV7-9; CDR3 protein: CASSLLRDLPYEQYF; CDR3 DNA: TGTGCCAGCAGCCTCCTCCGGGACCTCCCCTACGAGCAGTACTTC
J gene: TRBJ1-4; clone size: .; D gene: .; V gene: TRBV6-6; CDR3 protein: CASSYSMFTTNEKLFF; CDR3 DNA: TGTGCCAGCAGTTACTCGATGTTTACAACTAATGAAAAACTGTTTTTT
J gene: TRBJ2-2; clone size: .; D gene: .; V gene: TRBV7-2; CDR3 protein: CASSLPSTGELFF; CDR3 DNA: TGTGCCAGCAGCTTACCTTCGACCGGGGAGCTGTTTTTT
J gene: TRBJ2-1; clone size: .; D gene: TRBD2; V gene: TRBV19; CDR3 protein: CASNSGLSYNEQFF; CDR3 DNA: TGTGCCAGTAATAGCGGGTTGTCCTACAATGAGCAGTTCTTC
J gene: TRBJ2-7; clone size: .; D gene: .; V gene: TRBV7-2; CDR3 protein: CASSLGLVFSYEQYF; CDR3 DNA: TGTGCCAGCAGCTTAGGGCTAGTCTTCTCCTACGAGCAGTACTTC
J gene: TRBJ2-5; clone size: .; D gene: TRBD1; V gene: TRBV6-5; CDR3 protein: CASSQGTVQETQYF; CDR3 DNA: TGTGCCAGCAGTCAAGGGACAGTCCAAGAGACCCAGTACTTC
J gene: TRBJ1-6; clone size: .; D gene: TRBD1; V gene: TRBV4-2; CDR3 protein: CASSQDDGQGKNNSPLHF; CDR3 DNA: TGTGCCAGCAGCCAAGATGACGGACAGGGGAAGAATAATTCACCCCTCCACTTT
J gene: TRBJ2-7; clone size: .; D gene: .; V gene: TRBV18; CDR3 protein: CASSPWGSEQYF; CDR3 DNA: TGTGCCAGCTCACCCTGGGGGAGCGAGCAGTACTTC
J gene: TRBJ1-1; clone size: .; D gene: .; V gene: TRBV2; CDR3 protein: CASSETGRKNTEAFF; CDR3 DNA: TGTGCCAGCAGTGAAACGGGACGGAAGAACACTGAAGCTTTCTTT
J gene: TRBJ2-7; clone size: .; D gene: .; V gene: TRBV5-6; CDR3 protein: CASSPSGRSYEQYF; CDR3 DNA: TGTGCCAGCAGCCCGAGCGGGCGCTCCTACGAGCAGTACTTC
J gene: TRBJ1-4; clone size: .; D gene: .; V gene: TRBV29-1; CDR3 protein: CSARELGNEKLFF; CDR3 DNA: TGCAGCGCACGGGAATTGGGTAATGAAAAACTGTTTTTT
J gene: TRBJ2-7; clone size: .; D gene: .; V gene: TRBV7-2; CDR3 protein: CASSVRRGTESYEQYF; CDR3 DNA: TGTGCCAGCAGCGTTAGACGGGGAACAGAATCCTACGAGCAGTACTTC
J gene: TRBJ2-2; clone size: once; D gene: .; V gene: TRBV10-3; CDR3 protein: CAIRENTGELFF; CDR3 DNA: TGTGCCATCAGAGAGAACACCGGGGAGCTGTTTTTT
J gene: TRBJ1-2; clone size: .; D gene: .; V gene: TRBV11-1; CDR3 protein: CASSLEEGYGYTF; CDR3 DNA: TGTGCCAGCAGCTTAGAGGAGGGCTATGGCTACACCTTC
J gene: TRBJ2-3; clone size: .; D gene: .; V gene: TRBV25-1; CDR3 protein: CASSGSSFTDTQYF; CDR3 DNA: TGTGCCAGCAGTGGGTCGTCTTTTACAGATACGCAGTATTTT
J gene: TRBJ1-2; clone size: .; D gene: .; V gene: TRBV10-3; CDR3 protein: CAIKRKRTVSSDYGYTF; CDR3 DNA: TGTGCCATCAAAAGGAAAAGGACAGTTTCAAGCGACTATGGCTACACCTTC
J gene: TRBJ2-5; clone size: .; D gene: TRBD2; V gene: TRBV10-3; CDR3 protein: CATQGLAGEFETQYF; CDR3 DNA: TGTGCCACCCAAGGACTAGCGGGAGAGTTTGAGACCCAGTACTTC
J gene: TRBJ2-3; clone size: once; D gene: TRBD1; V gene: TRBV7-9; CDR3 protein: CASSLVGGETDTQYF; CDR3 DNA: TGTGCCAGCAGCTTAGTAGGGGGCGAGACAGATACGCAGTATTTT
J gene: TRBJ1-5; clone size: .; D gene: TRBD1; V gene: TRBV6-1; CDR3 protein: CASSEATGGAQPQHF; CDR3 DNA: TGTGCCAGCAGTGAAGCGACAGGGGGTGCGCAGCCCCAGCATTTT
J gene: TRBJ1-1; clone size: once; D gene: TRBD1; V gene: TRBV19; CDR3 protein: CASSGRRGPGTEAFF; CDR3 DNA: TGTGCCAGTAGTGGACGCAGGGGGCCGGGCACTGAAGCTTTCTTT
J gene: TRBJ1-1; clone size: .; D gene: TRBD1; V gene: TRBV5-1; CDR3 protein: CASSFLAGQGSAFF; CDR3 DNA: TGCGCCAGCAGCTTCCTTGCTGGACAGGGTAGTGCTTTCTTT
J gene: TRBJ2-3; clone size: .; D gene: .; V gene: TRBV7-5; CDR3 protein: CASSLAGVLDTQYF; CDR3 DNA: TGTGCCAGCAGCTTAGCGGGAGTTCTAGATACGCAGTATTTT
J gene: TRBJ2-3; clone size: .; D gene: .; V gene: TRBV25-1; CDR3 protein: CARRRGTDTQYF; CDR3 DNA: TGTGCCAGACGAAGGGGCACAGATACGCAGTATTTT
J gene: TRBJ1-3; clone size: .; D gene: .; V gene: TRBV9; CDR3 protein: CASSVGSASGNTIYF; CDR3 DNA: TGTGCCAGCAGCGTAGGGTCGGCTTCTGGAAACACCATATATTTT
J gene: TRBJ2-7; clone size: few; D gene: TRBD1; V gene: TRBV7-3; CDR3 protein: CASSLGGRGVDEQYF; CDR3 DNA: TGTGCCAGCAGCCTAGGGGGCAGGGGTGTCGACGAGCAGTACTTC
J gene: TRBJ1-6; clone size: .; D gene: TRBD1; V gene: TRBV27; CDR3 protein: CASSLSPGGYNSPLHF; CDR3 DNA: TGTGCCAGCAGTTTATCCCCAGGGGGCTATAATTCACCCCTCCACTTT
J gene: TRBJ1-2; clone size: .; D gene: .; V gene: TRBV7-2; CDR3 protein: CASTIVPTVSYGYTF; CDR3 DNA: TGTGCCAGCACTATAGTCCCGACAGTCTCCTATGGCTACACCTTC
J gene: TRBJ1-2; clone size: .; D gene: TRBD1; V gene: TRBV28; CDR3 protein: CASSSGGPNYGYTF; CDR3 DNA: TGTGCCAGCAGTTCAGGGGGGCCCAACTATGGCTACACCTTC
J gene: TRBJ1-1; clone size: once; D gene: .; V gene: TRBV7-2; CDR3 protein: CASSLESRNTEAFF; CDR3 DNA: TGTGCCAGCAGCTTAGAAAGCAGGAACACTGAAGCTTTCTTT
J gene: TRBJ2-1; clone size: .; D gene: .; V gene: TRBV19; CDR3 protein: CASSMVGEQFF; CDR3 DNA: TGTGCCAGTAGTATGGTAGGTGAGCAGTTCTTC
J gene: TRBJ1-1; clone size: .; D gene: .; V gene: TRBV18; CDR3 protein: CASSPSGTVGTEAFF; CDR3 DNA: TGTGCCAGCTCACCATCCGGGACCGTTGGCACTGAAGCTTTCTTT
J gene: TRBJ1-5; clone size: once; D gene: .; V gene: TRBV5-6; CDR3 protein: CASSVRRGNQPQHF; CDR3 DNA: TGTGCCAGCAGCGTAAGACGGGGCAATCAGCCCCAGCATTTT
J gene: TRBJ2-1; clone size: .; D gene: TRBD2; V gene: TRBV5-1; CDR3 protein: CASRGLARDNEQFF; CDR3 DNA: TGCGCCAGCAGGGGACTAGCGCGAGACAATGAGCAGTTCTTC
J gene: TRBJ2-3; clone size: .; D gene: TRBD2; V gene: TRBV5-1; CDR3 protein: CASSLRLAGGTDTQYF; CDR3 DNA: TGCGCCAGCAGCTTGAGACTAGCGGGAGGGACAGATACGCAGTATTTT